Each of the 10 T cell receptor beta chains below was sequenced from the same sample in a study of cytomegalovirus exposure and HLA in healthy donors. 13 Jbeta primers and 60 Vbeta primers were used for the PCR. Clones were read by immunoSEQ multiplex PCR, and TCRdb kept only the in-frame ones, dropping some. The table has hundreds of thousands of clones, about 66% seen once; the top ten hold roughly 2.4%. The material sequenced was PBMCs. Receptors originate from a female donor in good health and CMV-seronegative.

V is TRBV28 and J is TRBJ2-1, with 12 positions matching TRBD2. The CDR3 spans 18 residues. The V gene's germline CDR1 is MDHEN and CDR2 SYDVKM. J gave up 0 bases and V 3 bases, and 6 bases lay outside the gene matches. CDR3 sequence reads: CASSFQGLAGRSYNEQFF. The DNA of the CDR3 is TGTGCCAGCAGTTTCCAAGGACTAGCGGGACGCTCCTACAATGAGCAGTTCTTC. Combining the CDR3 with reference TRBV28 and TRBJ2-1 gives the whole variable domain DVKVTQSSRYLVKRTGEKVFLECVQDMDHENMFWYRQDPGLGLRLIYFSYDVKMKEKGDIPEGYSVSREKKERFSLILESASTNQTSMYLCASSFQGLAGRSYNEQFFGPGTRLTVL.

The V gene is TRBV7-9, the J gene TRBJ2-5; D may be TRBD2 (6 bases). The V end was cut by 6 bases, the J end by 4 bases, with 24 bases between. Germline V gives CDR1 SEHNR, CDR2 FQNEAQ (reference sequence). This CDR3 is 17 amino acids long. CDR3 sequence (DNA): TGTGCCAGCAGGGGCTTAAGGGGAGGCCCCTCAGGAGAGACCCAGTACTTC. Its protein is CASRGLRGGPSGETQYF.

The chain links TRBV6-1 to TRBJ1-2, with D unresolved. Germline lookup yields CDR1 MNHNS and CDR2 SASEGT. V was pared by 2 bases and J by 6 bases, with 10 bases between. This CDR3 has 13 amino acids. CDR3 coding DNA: TGTGCCAGCAGTGAATCAGTATACGATGGCTACACCTTC. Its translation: CASSESVYDGYTF.

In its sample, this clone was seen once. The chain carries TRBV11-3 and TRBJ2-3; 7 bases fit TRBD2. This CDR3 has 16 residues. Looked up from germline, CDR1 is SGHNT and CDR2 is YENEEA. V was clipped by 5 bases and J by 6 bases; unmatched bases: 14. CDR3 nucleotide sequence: TGTGCCAGCAGCCCGGCCGGGACTACCCTTAGCGATACGCAGTATTTT. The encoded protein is CASSPAGTTLSDTQYF.

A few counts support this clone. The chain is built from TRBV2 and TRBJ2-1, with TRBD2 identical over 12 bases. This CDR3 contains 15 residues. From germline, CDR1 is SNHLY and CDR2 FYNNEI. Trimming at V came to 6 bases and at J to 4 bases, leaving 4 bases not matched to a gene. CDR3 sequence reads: CASSITSGGYNEQFF. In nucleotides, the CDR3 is TGTGCCAGCAGCATTACTAGCGGGGGGTACAATGAGCAGTTCTTC.

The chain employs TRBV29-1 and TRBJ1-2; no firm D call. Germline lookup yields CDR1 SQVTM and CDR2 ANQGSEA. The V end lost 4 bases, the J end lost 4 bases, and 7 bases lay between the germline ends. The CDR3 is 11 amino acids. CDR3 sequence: CSVGEGYGYTF. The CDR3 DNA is TGCAGCGTTGGGGAGGGCTATGGCTACACCTTC. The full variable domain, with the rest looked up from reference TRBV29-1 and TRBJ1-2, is SAVISQKPSRDICQRGTSLTIQCQVDSQVTMMFWYRQQPGQSLTLIATANQGSEATYESGFVIDKFPISRPNLTFSTLTVSNMSPEDSSIYLCSVGEGYGYTFGSGTRLTVV.

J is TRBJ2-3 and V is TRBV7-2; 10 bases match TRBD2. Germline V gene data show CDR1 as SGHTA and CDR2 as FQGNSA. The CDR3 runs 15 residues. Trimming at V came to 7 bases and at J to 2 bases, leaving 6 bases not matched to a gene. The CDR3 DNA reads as TGTGCCAGCACCACTAGCGGGACCCTCACAGATACGCAGTATTTT. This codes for CASTTSGTLTDTQYF.

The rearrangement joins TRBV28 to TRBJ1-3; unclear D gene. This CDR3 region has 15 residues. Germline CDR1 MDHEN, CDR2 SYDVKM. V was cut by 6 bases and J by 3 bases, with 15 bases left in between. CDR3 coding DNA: TGTGCCAGCAGCTCGCCCCTTGGGAGTGGAAACACCATATATTTT. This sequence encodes CASSSPLGSGNTIYF.

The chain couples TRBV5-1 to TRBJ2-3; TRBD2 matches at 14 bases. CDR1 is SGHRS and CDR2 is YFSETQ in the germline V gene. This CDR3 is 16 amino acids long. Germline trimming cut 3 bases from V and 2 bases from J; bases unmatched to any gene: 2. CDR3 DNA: TGCGCCAGCAGCTCGGGACTAGCGGGAGTCACAGATACGCAGTATTTT. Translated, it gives CASSSGLAGVTDTQYF.

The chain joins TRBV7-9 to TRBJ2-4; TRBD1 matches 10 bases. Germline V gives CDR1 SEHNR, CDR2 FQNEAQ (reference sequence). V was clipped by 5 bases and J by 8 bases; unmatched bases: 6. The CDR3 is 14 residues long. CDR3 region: CASSQGQGVYIQYF. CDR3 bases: TGTGCCAGCAGCCAAGGACAGGGGGTGTACATTCAGTACTTC.